This T cell receptor (beta chain) was sequenced in a study of T-cell reconstitution after alpha-beta-depleted transplantation in children. The TCRbeta library was prepared with unique molecular identifiers. From the PCR reads, TCRdb called clonotypes with MiXCR, one entry per CDR3 protein. The table lists about 110,000 distinct CDR3 sequences, under 13% of them singletons, with roughly a third in the top ten. This CDR3 contains 20 residues. Germline assignment: CDR1 SGHRS and CDR2 YFSETQ. Unmatched junction bases numbered 17, after V lost 5 bases and J lost 3 bases. This clonotype has just a few counts. No antigen is known for it. Points from the study as a whole: Recipient T cells and thymic progenitors that survived were the source of the high TCRbeta diversity seen at day 60 in some patients.

The starting material was PBMCs, obtained before TCRalphabeta/CD19-depleted stem cell transplant. The sequence came from a boy aged 2 to 10 with acute lymphoblastic leukemia, due to receive a stem cell transplant. The chain has TRBV5-1 and TRBJ1-6; TRBD1 aligns across 10 bases. The chain's CDR3 is CASSFRTSSGQGDYNSPLHF. The CDR3 DNA is TGCGCCAGCAGTTTCCGAACCTCCTCTGGACAGGGGGACTATAATTCACCCCTCCACTTT.